The source of this T cell receptor (beta chain) is a study of naive and memory T cell subsets. Overall study results and limits: Over 85% of naive TCR sequences appeared only once after error correction, unlike memory subsets. There was no ground truth to check naive and memory subset results. The power law exponent of TCR abundance differed between naive and memory cells.

Germline CDR1 is MNHEY and CDR2 is SMNVEV (reference sequence). The CDR3 length is 15 residues. The V and J ends lost 5 bases and 8 bases respectively, with 16 bases between them. Both TRBC1 and TRBC2 were covered by a beta constant-region primer of two equimolar oligonucleotides. A single record per CDR3 protein comes from TCRdb applying MiXCR to the UMI-ligation and nested PCR reads. The table has 4,500 or so distinct CDR3 sequences, more than 6% seen once. This clonotype came up a few times. No antigen is known for it. From the second PCR step, alpha and beta chains were amplified apart. The receptor comes from a human donor in good health. This rearrangement joins TRBV27 to TRBJ1-6; D may be TRBD1 (5 bases). Sequencing used CD4+ TEMRA cells from blood. Subset indicated: effector memory re-expressing CD45RA, CD45RA+ CD27-. The CDR3 sequence is CASSPFTGRDSPLHF. The CDR3 DNA is TGTGCCAGCAGTCCATTTACGGGACGGGATTCACCCCTCCACTTT.